The present TCR beta chain was sequenced within a study of T-cell reconstitution after alpha-beta-depleted transplantation in children (dated by TCRdb to between 2015 and 2016). For the study in its entirety: Using TCR repertoire profiling, the study quantitatively followed how T-cell immune reconstitution unfolded in children after TCRalphabeta/CD19-depleted allogeneic hematopoietic cell transplantation. Study-wide findings and limitations: About two months after transplant, the apparently early recovery of alphabetaT-cell counts reportedly depended on just several hundred clones that had expanded rapidly and came from non-depleted graft cells. The high TCRbeta diversity at day 60 in some patients was ascribed to recipient T cells and intrathymic progenitors that had survived conditioning. Over the following months the frequencies of hyperexpanded clones went down, and after one year T-cell counts and TCRbeta diversity were mostly credited to newly produced T cells.

From the cysteine up to the phenylalanine, the CDR3 has a length of 13 residues. Only the CDR3 part of the read is kept: 39 bases, read in frame from the first base. The germline V gene provides CDR1 SGDLS and CDR2 YYNGEE. V lost 7 bases and J lost 6 bases; the stretch between them is 11 bases long. Compared with the rest of its sample, this clonotype is medium-sized (0.01 to 0.1%). The specificity of this receptor is unknown. No qualities accompany the bases; no much larger clone lies one base away. The time point label on this specimen signifies: day 60 (about 2 months) after transplantation. This specimen's treatment or condition label, per the study, means: allogeneic hematopoietic cell transplantation with graft depleted of TCRalphabeta T cells and CD19 B cells. The transplant recipients were children given TCRalphabeta/CD19-depleted allogeneic hematopoietic cell grafts. Library preparation was by PCR. Sequencing used an Illumina HiSeq 2500. TCR libraries were prepared with molecular barcoding, using unique molecular identifiers to normalize TCRbeta repertoire quantification. Starting from the raw public reads, TCRdb applied fastp trimming at Q25, assembled clones with MiXCR and retained in-frame beta chains. Rows are combined by CDR3 protein, so each entry shows the most common genes and DNA. The sample data list 6,500 to 8,000 distinct CDR3 sequences, and 25% to 35% of these were observed just once. Together, the top ten hold about 2.2% of the sample.

The input for sequencing was peripheral blood, taken 60 days after TCRalphabeta/CD19-depleted stem cell transplant. This clonotype was sampled from a boy younger than two who had a stem cell transplant for SCID, so the T cells may come from the graft donor. The chain is assembled from TRBV9 and TRBJ1-6; the D gene cannot be named for sure. The encoded CDR3 is CASCNGINSPLHF. In nucleotides, the sequence is TGTGCCAGCTGCAACGGGATTAATTCACCCCTCCACTTT.